Listed below are T cell receptor beta chains from one sample, sequenced in a study of T cells in Graves' hyperthyroidism and ophthalmopathy. TCRdb re-analysed the multiplex PCR reads in MiXCR, keeping a single row per CDR3 protein. Among hundreds of thousands of distinct CDR3 sequences listed, around 15% were seen once. The material sequenced was blood. These receptor sequences come from a woman aged 50 to 60 with Graves' ophthalmopathy. Each CDR3 is given with its conserved first and last residue. The order of the fields is J gene, clone size, V gene, D gene, CDR3 DNA, CDR3 protein. A D gene is named only where the DNA matches it firmly. The size field is filled for only some rows; it gives once, few, many or a size class.

TRBJ1-1 few TRBV4-2 NA TGTGCCAGCAGCCCACCGGGCCCCGATGAGGCTTTCTTT CASSPPGPDEAFF
TRBJ1-2 NA TRBV7-9 NA TGTGCCAGCAGCCGAGGGAGGGGGGGAGCTGCTGGCTACACCTTC CASSRGRGGAAGYTF
TRBJ2-1 NA TRBV4-3 NA TGCGCCAGCAGCCAAGTCGGCAGCAGGAACTCCTACAATGAGCAGTTCTTC CASSQVGSRNSYNEQFF
TRBJ1-1 many TRBV7-2 NA TGTGCCAGCAGCTTAGGAGTGGGTGCAAACACTGAAGCTTTCTTT CASSLGVGANTEAFF
TRBJ2-2 NA TRBV12-3/TRBV12-4 NA TGTGCCAGCAGTTTCAAGACGGGGAACACCGGGGAGCTGTTTTTT CASSFKTGNTGELFF
TRBJ2-5 many TRBV5-1 TRBD2 TGCGCCAGCAGCATCGGACTAGCAGAGACCCAGTACTTC CASSIGLAETQYF
TRBJ2-7 many TRBV11-2 NA TGTGCCAGCAGCTCCCTCTGGACCTACGAGCAGTACTTC CASSSLWTYEQYF
TRBJ2-3 few TRBV2 NA TGTGCCAGCATAGGACCCAGCACAGATACGCAGTATTTT CASIGPSTDTQYF
TRBJ2-7 NA TRBV6-9 TRBD1 TGTGCCAGCAGTTACTCAAAGGGACAGGGGGTATACGAGCAGTACTTC CASSYSKGQGVYEQYF
TRBJ2-1 many TRBV6-2/TRBV6-3 NA TGTGCCAGCACCACCGTACAGTCGTCCCACGACCTCAATGAGCAGTTCTTC CASTTVQSSHDLNEQFF
TRBJ1-6 NA TRBV5-1 TRBD1 TGCGCCAGCAGCTCCTCGACAGGGAGGAATTCACCCCTCCACTTT CASSSSTGRNSPLHF
TRBJ2-1 NA TRBV5-8 TRBD1 TGTGCCAGCAGCCGGGTGGGTGCAGACAGGGTATTAACTAATGAGCAGTTCTTC CASSRVGADRVLTNEQFF
TRBJ1-1 NA TRBV5-1 NA TGCGCCAGCAGCTTGGATCCGGGGGTACGCACTGAAGCTTTCTTT CASSLDPGVRTEAFF
TRBJ2-5 many TRBV7-8 TRBD2 TGTGCCAGCAGCCTTAGCGGGAGGGCCCTTGGGGAGACCCAGTACTTC CASSLSGRALGETQYF
TRBJ2-7 many TRBV27 TRBD1 TGTGCCAGCAGTGCACCACAGGGGAACGAGCAGTACTTC CASSAPQGNEQYF
TRBJ2-2 NA TRBV5-1 NA TGCGCCAGCTTAGAAGACAGGTTTAACACCGGGGAGCTGTTTTTT CASLEDRFNTGELFF
TRBJ2-2 NA TRBV7-9 TRBD2 TGTGCCAGCAGCTCCATGACTAGCGGGAGGACCGGGGAGCTGTTTTTT CASSSMTSGRTGELFF